This T cell receptor (beta chain) was captured by sequencing in a study of control samples from healthy donors and cancer patients. Trimming pared 5 bases from V and 5 bases from J, leaving 18 bases between. The germline CDR1 and CDR2 sequences are MGHRA and YSYEKL. CDR3 size: 16 residues. Profiling relied on immunoSEQ multiplex PCR, and the TCRdb table lists in-frame clones only, not all of them. In the table there are approximately 150,000 clones, about 91% of which are singletons. The TCR sequence derives from a man aged 30 to 45 in good health. Sequences were obtained from blood. The V and J genes are TRBV4-1 and TRBJ2-2; perhaps TRBD1 as D (6 bases). CDR3 coding DNA: TGCGCCAGCAGCGCCTACCACGAAACAGGGACCGGGGAGCTGTTTTTT. Its translation is CASSAYHETGTGELFF.